The entry below describes one TCR beta chain. The sample is drawn from a study of blood T cell repertoires in COVID-19. About the research overall: PBMCs, B-cell-depleted T cells, or T cells provided the cDNA or gDNA that made up the material.

TCRdb's copy holds only in-frame clones and misses some; the assay was immunoSEQ multiplex PCR. Of approximately 70,000 clones listed, 82% are singletons. The germline V gene has CDR1 SGHTA and CDR2 FQGNSA. The CDR3 runs 17 residues. What was sequenced was peripheral blood. The sequence was obtained from a woman of 80 years or more with acute or convalescent COVID-19. The V and J genes are TRBV7-2 and TRBJ1-3, with D possibly being TRBD2 (5 bases). The DNA end is a closer match to TRBJ2-2, so the J assignment may be wrong. CDR3 DNA: TGTGCCAGCAGCCCCCGTTCCGGGAAACCTTACACCGGGGAGCTGTTTTTT. Translating it yields CASSPRSGKPYTGELFF.